Below, 29 T cell receptor beta chains from the same sample are listed, as sequenced in a study of blood T cell repertoires in COVID-19. Repertoires were generated with immunoSEQ multiplex PCR, while TCRdb's copy carries only in-frame clones and drops some. The repertoire holds around 450,000 clones, with around 89% as singletons. Sequencing was carried out using peripheral blood. Source of these receptors: a woman in her thirties with acute or convalescent COVID-19.

This clone was seen a single time. The chain joins TRBV29-1 to TRBJ2-2; D is unresolved. The V and J ends lost 4 bases and 2 bases respectively, with 8 bases between them. Germline V gene data show CDR1 as SQVTM and CDR2 as ANQGSEA. The CDR3 loop spans 13 amino acids. The CDR3 sequence is CSVGPENTGELFF. CDR3 nucleotide sequence: TGCAGCGTTGGCCCAGAAAACACCGGGGAGCTGTTTTTT.

V gene TRBV24-1 combines with J gene TRBJ2-1; 8 nucleotides agree with TRBD2. Germline values: CDR1 KGHDR, CDR2 SFDVKD. V lost 6 bases to trimming and J lost 6 bases; unmatched junction nucleotides: 6. The CDR3 is made up of 14 amino acids. For the CDR3, the DNA is TGTGCCACCAGTCGGAGCGGGGGAGTCAATGAGCAGTTCTTC. Translation: CATSRSGGVNEQFF.

The chain has TRBV3-1 (or the pseudogene TRBV3-2) and TRBJ2-1, with 14 bases identical to TRBD2. Germline CDR1 is LGHDT and CDR2 is YNNKEL (reference sequence). CDR3 length: 15 residues. The junction had 3 bases not matched to a gene; V was cut back by 4 bases and J by 7 bases. Here the CDR3 reads CASSPTSGGANEQFF. CDR3 in DNA: TGTGCCAGCAGCCCGACTAGCGGGGGGGCAAATGAGCAGTTCTTC.

This chain connects TRBV6-1 to TRBJ2-1; 8 positions agree with TRBD1. CDR1 is MNHNS and CDR2 is SASEGT in the germline V gene. Trimming took 1 base from V and 6 from J; bases not matched to a gene: 11. The CDR3 is 17 residues long. CDR3 amino acids: CASSEVPGTGLFNEQFF. The CDR3 bases are TGTGCCAGCAGTGAAGTACCCGGGACAGGATTATTCAATGAGCAGTTCTTC.

V and J are TRBV19 and TRBJ2-2; TRBD2 aligns across 15 bases. Germline V CDR1 and CDR2: LNHDA, SQIVND (reference sequence). There are 16 residues in the CDR3. Trimming at V came to 8 bases and at J to 4 bases, leaving 5 bases not matched to a gene. The CDR3 protein is CASRTSGGAGTGELFF. CDR3 nucleotide sequence: TGTGCCAGTCGGACTAGCGGGGGGGCGGGCACCGGGGAGCTGTTTTTT.

V and J are TRBV4-2 and TRBJ1-5, with D possibly matching TRBD1 (5 bases). CDR1 and CDR2 (germline): LGHNA, YNFKEQ. Deletions cut 3 bases from V and 6 bases from J, with 15 bases between. The CDR3 length is 15 residues. The CDR3 DNA follows: TGTGCCAGCAGCCAGGGGCGGGGCCGAGGTCAGCCCCAGCATTTT. This encodes CASSQGRGRGQPQHF.

This clone occurred a few times. The chain couples TRBV9 to TRBJ2-3, with 7 bases matching TRBD1. The V gene's germline CDR1 is SGDLS and CDR2 YYNGEE. Germline trimming cut 0 bases from V and 2 bases from J; bases unmatched to any gene: 6. The CDR3 sequence is 16 residues long. CDR3: CASSVAPTGLTDTQYF. CDR3 DNA sequence: TGTGCCAGCAGCGTAGCCCCGACAGGGCTCACAGATACGCAGTATTTT.

V usage is TRBV4-1 and J usage is TRBJ2-7, with 7 positions matching TRBD1. V was clipped by 1 base and J by 3 bases; unmatched bases: 3. The CDR3 consists of 14 residues. Germline V gene lookup returns CDR1 MGHRA and CDR2 YSYEKL. For the CDR3, the DNA is TGCGCCAGCAGCCAAGCCAGGGGGATCTACGAGCAGTACTTC. Protein product: CASSQARGIYEQYF.

CDR3 DNA: TGCGCCAGCAGCCAGGATCCACAGGGAGTAGGTTTTAAAAATGAGCAGTTCTTC. This gives the protein CASSQDPQGVGFKNEQFF. V is TRBV4-1 and J is TRBJ2-1, with D possibly matching TRBD1 (6 bases). V lost 3 bases and J 7 bases, leaving 25 bases between the germline ends. This CDR3 has 18 residues. In germline, CDR1 is MGHRA, CDR2 YSYEKL.

The rearrangement joins TRBV12-3 or TRBV12-4 to TRBJ2-1; no reliable D call. V was shortened by 5 bases and J by 6 bases, with 5 bases between the two germline ends. The CDR3 is made up of 11 amino acids. The CDR3 nucleotides are TGTGCCAGCAGTCGTCTCAATGAGCAGTTCTTC. As protein: CASSRLNEQFF.

J is TRBJ1-1 and V is TRBV11-2; no reliable D call. Germline V gives CDR1 SGHAT, CDR2 FQNNGV. The CDR3 sequence is 14 residues long. Trimming stripped 1 base from V and 0 bases from J, with 6 bases between. In nucleotides, the CDR3 is TGTGCCAGCAGCTTAGGCGGCATGAACACTGAAGCTTTCTTT. Protein: CASSLGGMNTEAFF.

The chain combines TRBV7-2 with TRBJ2-2, with 7 bases aligning to TRBD2. The CDR3 has 15 amino acids. Trimming cost V 5 bases and J 7 bases; bases outside gene matches: 10. The germline V gene encodes CDR1 SGHTA and CDR2 FQGNSA. In DNA, the CDR3 is TGTGCCAGCAGCGCCGGGGACTACCCAAGCGGGGAGCTGTTTTTT. This encodes CASSAGDYPSGELFF.

This clone is a singleton in its sample. The chain is built from TRBV10-1 and TRBJ2-3; D is unclear. Trimming removed 3 bases at V and 2 bases at J, with 12 bases between. CDR1 WNHNN and CDR2 SYGVQD come from the germline V gene (reference sequence). CDR3 length: 15 residues. CDR3 residues: CASSETNPATDTQYF. CDR3 nucleotide sequence: TGCGCCAGCAGTGAAACTAACCCCGCCACAGATACGCAGTATTTT.

Notes on this clone: A read error may produce the germline difference seen at one junction end. This rearrangement joins TRBV6-6 to TRBJ2-3; unclear D gene. CDR1 is MNHNY, CDR2 SVGAGI, per germline (reference sequence). This CDR3 is 11 amino acids long. CDR3 DNA sequence: TGTGCCAGCAGACGCTCAGATATGCAGTATTTT. It codes for CASRRSDMQYF.

V usage is TRBV5-1 and J usage is TRBJ2-7; 8 bases agree with TRBD1. This CDR3 has 15 amino acids. Germline-derived CDR1 and CDR2 are SGHRS and YFSETQ. V lost 4 bases, J lost 3 bases, and 9 bases stayed unmatched. The DNA for the CDR3 is TGCGCCAGCAGCCCGGGACAGGTGATAGGCTACGAGCAGTACTTC. It is translated as CASSPGQVIGYEQYF.

The rearrangement joins TRBV19 to TRBJ2-1; D not resolved. This CDR3 contains 13 residues. The ends were cut back, 5 bases at V and 7 bases at J, with 12 bases in the middle. Germline V gives CDR1 LNHDA, CDR2 SQIVND (reference sequence). Here the CDR3 reads CASSPGILNEQFF. In DNA, the CDR3 is TGTGCCAGTAGTCCAGGTATCTTGAATGAGCAGTTCTTC.

The chain combines TRBV4-1 with TRBJ2-1; 10 bases agree with TRBD1. Germline CDR1 is MGHRA and CDR2 is YSYEKL. V shed 1 base and J 6 bases; nucleotides not matched to a gene: 6. The CDR3 extends over 16 amino acids. Here the CDR3 DNA reads TGCGCCAGCAGCCAAGCTATAGGGACAGGGGTCAATGAGCAGTTCTTC. Encoded protein: CASSQAIGTGVNEQFF.

This chain links TRBV18 with TRBJ1-2; 7 bases are a match to TRBD1. The J segment lost 5 bases and the V segment lost 6 bases, leaving 9 bases of the junction unmatched. This CDR3 has 14 amino acids. Germline V gene data show CDR1 as KGHSH and CDR2 as LQKENI. The CDR3: CASSEGTASYGYTF. CDR3 DNA sequence: TGTGCCAGCTCGGAAGGGACAGCCAGTTATGGCTACACCTTC.

J is TRBJ2-7 and V is TRBV2; a possible D gene is TRBD2 (6 bases). Germline assignment: CDR1 SNHLY and CDR2 FYNNEI. The CDR3 runs to 15 residues. Trimming took off 5 bases at V and 3 bases at J, with 17 bases between the two ends. CDR3 DNA sequence: TGTGCCAGCAGTCCACGGGGGACCTCCCGCTACGAGCAGTACTTC. Translation gives CASSPRGTSRYEQYF.

The chain combines TRBV9 with TRBJ2-7, with 8 nucleotides matching TRBD1. After removal of 3 bases from V and 3 bases from J, the junction contained 5 bases not matched to a gene. This CDR3 has 14 amino acids. CDR1 is SGDLS, CDR2 YYNGEE, per germline. The CDR3 region has the DNA TGTGCCAGCAGCGAGGGACAGGAGCTCTACGAGCAGTACTTC. Protein product: CASSEGQELYEQYF.

The chain recombines TRBV3-1 (or the pseudogene TRBV3-2) with TRBJ2-3; D is ambiguous. With 1 base removed from V and 1 base from J, the gap between germline ends came to 3 bases. Germline CDR1 and CDR2: LGHDT and YNNKEL (reference sequence). The CDR3 extends over 13 amino acids. The CDR3: CASSQAGTDTQYF. The CDR3 DNA reads TGTGCCAGCAGCCAAGCGGGCACAGATACGCAGTATTTT.

This clone showed up just a few times. The rearrangement links TRBV10-1 to TRBJ2-2; possible D gene TRBD1, 5 bases. The CDR3 is 13 amino acids. The ends were cut back, 6 bases at V and 2 bases at J, with 7 bases in the middle. Germline V lookup: CDR1 WNHNN, CDR2 SYGVQD (reference sequence). The CDR3 DNA sequence: TGCGCCAGCAGCAGGGTAAACACCGGGGAGCTGTTTTTT. Residues: CASSRVNTGELFF.

The chain is built from TRBV2 and TRBJ1-5; TRBD1 aligns across 7 bases. The CDR3 length is 16 residues. CDR1 and CDR2 (germline): SNHLY, FYNNEI. Trimming removed 6 bases from V and 0 bases from J; junction bases left unmatched: 8. The CDR3 sequence: CASRDGTAFSNQPQHF. The CDR3 DNA sequence: TGTGCCAGCAGAGACGGGACAGCTTTTAGCAATCAGCCCCAGCATTTT.

The chain has TRBV5-1 and TRBJ1-1; D ambiguous. Germline CDR1 reads SGHRS; CDR2 reads YFSETQ. The V end lost 3 bases, the J end lost 2 bases, and 14 bases lay between the germline ends. This CDR3 region has 15 residues. CDR3 loop: CASSSDGNHNTEAFF. The CDR3 nucleotides read TGCGCCAGCAGCTCGGACGGGAACCACAACACTGAAGCTTTCTTT.

The CDR3 nucleotides are TGCGCCAGCAGCTACGCCGGGACAGGGGGCCTCGGGGAGCTGTTTTTT. As protein: CASSYAGTGGLGELFF. The chain employs TRBV5-1 and TRBJ2-2; 12 nucleotides line up with TRBD1. In germline, CDR1 is SGHRS, CDR2 YFSETQ. This CDR3 spans 16 amino acids. V was clipped by 3 bases and J by 7 bases; unmatched bases: 7.

The rearrangement uses TRBV5-1 and TRBJ2-2; D is possibly TRBD1 (6 bases). The CDR3 has 15 amino acids. CDR1 SGHRS and CDR2 YFSETQ come from the germline V gene. With 0 bases removed from V and 1 base from J, the gap between germline ends came to 7 bases. CDR3 region: CASSLEGGNTGELFF. CDR3 in DNA: TGCGCCAGCAGCTTGGAAGGGGGGAACACCGGGGAGCTGTTTTTT.

The table lists this clone with a count of one. The chain links TRBV2 to TRBJ2-1; D is unclear. Germline assignment: CDR1 SNHLY and CDR2 FYNNEI. The CDR3 is 11 amino acids. V was pared by 4 bases and J by 7 bases, with 5 bases between. The CDR3 DNA follows: TGTGCCAGCAGTGCTAATAATGAGCAGTTCTTC. It encodes CASSANNEQFF.

V and J are TRBV5-1 and TRBJ1-1; 8 nucleotides agree with TRBD1. Germline CDR1 and CDR2: SGHRS and YFSETQ. The CDR3 has 15 residues. The V and J ends lost 4 bases and 1 base, in that order; junction bases with no gene match: 6. The CDR3 spells CASSGGQGTNTEAFF. CDR3 sequence (DNA): TGCGCCAGCAGCGGCGGACAGGGAACGAACACTGAAGCTTTCTTT.

The rearrangement uses TRBV10-3 and TRBJ2-7, with TRBD1 as a possible D gene (6 bases). Germline lookup yields CDR1 ENHRY and CDR2 SYGVKD. CDR3 length: 13 residues. Trimming took 3 bases from V and 2 from J, leaving 8 bases between them. CDR3 residues: CAISDGTTYEQYF. CDR3 nucleotides: TGTGCCATCAGTGACGGGACAACCTACGAGCAGTACTTC.